This T cell receptor (beta chain) appears in the sequencing data of a study of blood T cell repertoires in COVID-19. Study details: The United States, Italy and Spain supplied acute and convalescent COVID-19 samples. The analysed material was cDNA or gDNA that came from T cells, B-cell-depleted T cells, or PBMCs.

Per the authors' pipeline: Estimation of nucleated cell counts was performed using reference gene primer amplification. Sequenced by immunoSEQ multiplex PCR; TCRdb stores in-frame clones only, minus some. For V, J and clone size, that table is used; D and trimming come from the DNA. Among about 370,000 clones listed, around 89% were seen once. The source is a man between 18 and 35 years old with active or convalescent COVID-19. Sequencing input: peripheral blood.

The CDR3 DNA sequence: TGCGCCAGCAGCTTGGCCTTCGGGGATGGGCAGTTCTTC. It translates to CASSLAFGDGQFF. The J gene is TRBJ2-1, the V gene TRBV5-1; D might be TRBD2 (5 bases). V shed 0 bases and J shed 12 bases, with 13 bases lying between them. The CDR3 covers 13 residues. Germline CDR1 is SGHRS and CDR2 is YFSETQ.